The 22 T cell receptor beta chains below all came from one sample that was sequenced in a study of molecular identifiers for immune sequencing clone quantification. MiXCR was run by TCRdb on the PCR reads, yielding one entry per CDR3 protein. The sample has 90,000 or so distinct CDR3 sequences, roughly 23% seen once; the top ten hold 0.78%. The specimen was naive CD8+ T cells from blood, with Jurkat cell RNA spiked in. The subset: FACS-sorted CD8+CD4-CCR7+CD45RA+ naive T cells. The receptor source for this set is a human donor in good health. Some libraries in this study had Jurkat cell RNA spiked in.

This clonotype was counted ten times or more. The chain combines TRBV29-1 with TRBJ2-7; 11 bases are a match to TRBD2. This CDR3 has 13 amino acids. J gave up 5 bases and V 6 bases, and 6 bases lay outside the gene matches. Germline CDR1 and CDR2: SQVTM and ANQGSEA. This CDR3 is CSVTSGIGDEQYF. In DNA, the CDR3 is TGCAGCGTGACTAGCGGGATAGGCGACGAGCAGTACTTC.

This clonotype was picked up a small number of times. The CDR3 DNA reads as TGTGCCAGCAGCTTAGGGGGTACCACTGAAGCTTTCTTT. Protein product: CASSLGGTTEAFF. V usage is TRBV7-6 and J usage is TRBJ1-1; D is undetermined. Trimming pared 1 base from V and 4 bases from J, leaving 7 bases between. Germline V gene data show CDR1 as SGHVS and CDR2 as FNYEAQ. This CDR3 has 13 residues.

The chain employs TRBV4-2 and TRBJ2-2; possible D gene TRBD1, 6 bases. Germline V gene data show CDR1 as LGHNA and CDR2 as YNFKEQ. V lost 0 bases to trimming and J lost 3 bases, with 8 bases between them. The CDR3 has 15 residues. The CDR3 bases are TGTGCCAGCAGCCAAGATGGGACACACACCGGGGAGCTGTTTTTT. Protein: CASSQDGTHTGELFF.

The sample holds many counts of this clonotype. As DNA, the CDR3 is TGTGCCAGCAGCTTAGAAGGGGGCCGGAGAACTGAAGCTTTCTTT. Residues: CASSLEGGRRTEAFF. The J gene is TRBJ1-1, the V gene TRBV7-8; 7 positions agree with TRBD1. The length of the CDR3 is 15 residues. Germline-derived CDR1 and CDR2 are SGHVS and FQNEAQ. The V and J ends lost 1 base and 5 bases, in that order; junction bases with no gene match: 7.

This clonotype was seen repeatedly, ten times or more. The genes are TRBV7-2 and TRBJ2-7; the D is unclear. The CDR3 loop spans 15 amino acids. Germline lookup yields CDR1 SGHTA and CDR2 FQGNSA. Trimming removed 1 base from V and 7 bases from J, with 17 bases in between. Here the CDR3 reads CASSLDWLGMGEQYF. The CDR3, as DNA: TGTGCCAGCAGCTTAGATTGGCTGGGGATGGGTGAGCAGTACTTC.

This clonotype was observed a few times. The chain links TRBV12-3 or TRBV12-4 to TRBJ1-1, with a weak D call TRBD1 (5 bases). V was pared by 1 base and J by 2 bases, with 8 bases between. The CDR3 consists of 14 residues. This CDR3 is CASSLVGLNTEAFF. In DNA, the CDR3 is TGTGCCAGCAGTTTAGTGGGACTTAACACTGAAGCTTTCTTT.

This clonotype was detected ten times or more. The V and J genes are TRBV7-9 and TRBJ2-7, with D possibly matching TRBD2 (5 bases). Trimming pared 5 bases from V and 1 base from J, leaving 9 bases between. Germline V gives CDR1 SEHNR, CDR2 FQNEAQ (reference sequence). The CDR3 runs 13 residues. CDR3 DNA: TGTGCCAGCAGCCCGCCGGGGTCCTACGAGCAGTACTTC. It is translated as CASSPPGSYEQYF.

This clonotype has at least ten counts. J is TRBJ2-3 and V is TRBV9; TRBD2 aligns across 8 bases. Per the germline V gene, CDR1 is SGDLS and CDR2 is YYNGEE. CDR3 length: 16 residues. The V and J ends lost 0 bases and 5 bases, in that order; junction bases with no gene match: 8. CDR3 in amino acids: CASSVGIAGYRDTQYF. The CDR3 coding sequence is TGTGCCAGCAGCGTAGGGATAGCGGGGTACCGAGATACGCAGTATTTT.

The chain is built from TRBV10-3 and TRBJ2-6, with D possibly TRBD2 on 5 matching bases. The CDR3 has 15 amino acids. The germline V gene encodes CDR1 ENHRY and CDR2 SYGVKD. Trimming left V 8 bases short and J 8 bases short, with 19 bases between. CDR3 in DNA: TGTGCCATCCAGTCTCCTGAGGCCGGGACCAACGTCCTGACTTTC. Encoded protein: CAIQSPEAGTNVLTF.

About this clonotype: This may stem from a read error, because a much larger clone lies one nucleotide away. The gene calls are TRBV19 and TRBJ2-3; a possible D gene is TRBD2 (6 bases). The V and J ends lost 9 bases and 3 bases respectively, with 16 bases between them. The length of the CDR3 is 14 residues. Germline V gene data show CDR1 as LNHDA and CDR2 as SQIVND (reference sequence). The DNA for the CDR3 is TGTGCCAGCACCCCTAGGCGGGAAACAGATACGCAGTATTTT. This sequence encodes CASTPRRETDTQYF.

This clonotype has at least ten counts. The chain is built from TRBV6-5 and TRBJ1-1; a weak D match, TRBD1 (6 bases). The germline V gene encodes CDR1 MNHEY and CDR2 SVGAGI. Between the trimmed V and J ends, which lost 5 bases and 4 bases, there was a span of 11 bases. The CDR3 has 13 amino acids. DNA for the CDR3: TGTGCCAGCAGTCTAGGGACATCCACTGAAGCTTTCTTT. This sequence encodes CASSLGTSTEAFF.

This chain uses TRBV9 with TRBJ2-3, with TRBD2 matching 10 bases. Per germline, CDR1 SGDLS and CDR2 YYNGEE. This CDR3 region has 22 residues. After removal of 4 bases from V and 1 base from J, the junction contained 24 bases not matched to a gene. The CDR3: CASSTLGGRRGPTSGGTDTQYF. CDR3 bases: TGTGCCAGCAGCACCTTAGGGGGGAGGAGGGGACCTACTAGCGGGGGCACAGATACGCAGTATTTT.

This clonotype was seen repeatedly, ten times or more. The DNA of the CDR3 is TGCGCCAGCAGCCAAGAAGGACAGGGGACCTACGAGCAGTACTTC. Amino acid sequence: CASSQEGQGTYEQYF. This chain uses TRBV4-3 with TRBJ2-7; TRBD1 aligns across 9 bases. Trimming at V came to 0 bases and at J to 2 bases, leaving 2 bases not matched to a gene. CDR1 and CDR2 from the germline V gene are LGHNA and YSLEER. This CDR3 has 15 amino acids.

There are many counts of this clonotype. This sequence joins TRBV28 and TRBJ2-5; unclear D gene. CDR3 size: 12 residues. Trimming stripped 5 bases from V and 1 base from J, with 5 bases between. Germline CDR1 reads MDHEN; CDR2 reads SYDVKM. CDR3 amino acids: CASSPGQETQYF. DNA for the CDR3: TGTGCCAGCAGTCCGGGCCAAGAGACCCAGTACTTC.

The table lists this clonotype with a few counts. The chain links TRBV20-1 to TRBJ2-1; 11 positions match TRBD2. Trimming at V came to 0 bases and at J to 6 bases, leaving 4 bases not matched to a gene. Germline CDR1 reads DFQATT; CDR2 reads SNEGSKA (reference sequence). The CDR3 spans 15 residues. The CDR3 here is CSAREGLAGGNEQFF. The CDR3 DNA follows: TGCAGTGCTAGAGAGGGGCTAGCGGGAGGCAATGAGCAGTTCTTC.

This clonotype showed up just a few times. The chain is built from TRBV7-9 and TRBJ2-5; maybe TRBD2 (5 bases). This CDR3 has 16 amino acids. V lost 1 base and J lost 1, with 13 bases in between. Germline CDR1 is SEHNR and CDR2 is FQNEAQ (reference sequence). The CDR3 DNA reads TGTGCCAGCAGCTTAGGGTTTGGGGAGCCCCAAGAGACCCAGTACTTC. Translating gives CASSLGFGEPQETQYF.

This clonotype was found many times. The chain is built from TRBV9 and TRBJ2-3; possibly TRBD1 or TRBD2 for D (5 bases each). From germline, CDR1 is SGDLS and CDR2 YYNGEE. The CDR3 contains 15 residues. V was cut by 4 bases and J by 0 bases, with 12 bases left in between. CDR3 region: CASSPGTTSTDTQYF. Here the CDR3 DNA reads TGTGCCAGCAGCCCCGGGACGACTAGCACAGATACGCAGTATTTT.

A note on this clonotype: A read error may be the cause here, since a much bigger clone is one base away. This rearrangement joins TRBV6-1 to TRBJ2-7; D tentatively reads TRBD1 or TRBD2 (5 bases each). The V gene's germline CDR1 is MNHNS and CDR2 SASEGT. The length of the CDR3 is 13 residues. CDR3 bases: TGTGCCAGCAGTCCAGGGACCCCGTACGAGCACTACTTC. It encodes CASSPGTPYEHYF.

This clonotype came up a few times. The chain carries TRBV7-9 and TRBJ2-7; TRBD1 agrees at 10 bases. CDR1 is SEHNR, CDR2 FQNEAQ, per germline (reference sequence). The CDR3 length is 14 residues. After removal of 4 bases from V and 3 bases from J, the junction contained 3 bases not matched to a gene. The CDR3 region is CASSSTGGFYEQYF. Written as DNA, the CDR3 is TGTGCCAGCAGCTCGACAGGGGGCTTCTACGAGCAGTACTTC.

This clonotype was picked up many times. This chain uses TRBV24-1 with TRBJ2-3; unclear D gene. The CDR3 length is 13 residues. CDR1 and CDR2 from the germline V gene are KGHDR and SFDVKD. The ends were cut back, 0 bases at V and 5 bases at J, with 5 bases in the middle. CDR3 nucleotides: TGTGCCACCAGTGATTTGCAAGGAGATACGCAGTATTTT. Encoded protein: CATSDLQGDTQYF.

This chain links TRBV2 with TRBJ2-1; D ambiguous. The V and J ends lost 3 bases and 6 bases respectively, with 12 bases between them. Per the germline V gene, CDR1 is SNHLY and CDR2 is FYNNEI. The CDR3 has 14 residues. CDR3 in DNA: TGTGCCAGCAGTGAGTTTACTGCAGGCAATGAGCAGTTCTTC. It yields the protein CASSEFTAGNEQFF.

Concerning this clonotype itself: A much larger clone is a single base away; this may be a read error. The gene calls are TRBV5-3 and TRBJ2-5; TRBD1 matches at 9 bases. TRBV5-3 is identified as an open reading frame with a role that is uncertain. The ends lost 9 bases at V and 10 bases at J; junction bases unmatched: 7. This CDR3 is 11 amino acids long. The CDR3 nucleotides are TGTGCCATGGGACAGGGACATATCCAGTACTTC. The encoded protein is CAMGQGHIQYF.